This T cell receptor (beta chain) came from a study of cytomegalovirus exposure and HLA in healthy donors. Study background: The approximately 130 validation repertoires matched the roughly 630 first-cohort repertoires in platform, a later analysis reported. General study results and limits: Around 160 TCR beta chains were listed as cytomegalovirus-associated. In vitro checks showed that a few CMV-associated chains really do target CMV antigens. While the bulk of TCR sequences proved rare, some public TCRs turned up in many donors.

Method: immunoSEQ multiplex PCR; TCRdb's copy keeps in-frame clones and lacks some. The repertoire includes 55,000 to 70,000 clones, around 89% of them detected once, and around 1.5% sits in the top ten. This CDR3 region has 15 residues. The trim removed 8 bases at V and 5 bases at J, leaving 9 bases unmatched. From germline, CDR1 is MNHEY and CDR2 SMNVEV (reference sequence). This clone appeared a single time. Antigen: not known. J is TRBJ1-2 and V is TRBV27; 12 bases align to TRBD1. Sequenced sample: PBMCs. This sequence originates from a woman in her late teens or twenties in good health and CMV-seronegative. As DNA, the CDR3 is TGTGCCAGCGGGGCCGGGACAGGGGGCAGTTATGGCTACACCTTC. This translates into CASGAGTGGSYGYTF.